This paragraph covers one T cell receptor (beta chain) sequence. Antigen: not known. From the reads, TCRdb called clonotypes with MiXCR, one entry per CDR3 protein. The sample contains almost 90,000 distinct CDR3 sequences, approximately 30% of which appear only once. These data come from a study of T cell repertoires in cytomegalovirus infection. Study at large: Well-studied HLA-B-restricted epitopes and recently identified HLA-C-restricted epitopes of CMV were both used in the study. Through public TCR beta signatures, both CMV infection and matching HLA type were indicated.

Study-level results: Ex vivo responses were dominated by HLA-C-restricted CMV-specific TCR beta clonotypes.

This CDR3 region has 14 residues. V was clipped by 1 base and J by 4 bases, with 10 bases between them. Germline lookup yields CDR1 LNHDA and CDR2 SQIVND (reference sequence). The input for sequencing was CD8+ T cells from cultured PBMCs, taken from culture after CMV antigen stimulation. This chain connects TRBV19 to TRBJ1-2; D is perhaps TRBD1 (5 bases). This sequence was found in a human donor in good health (CMV status not recorded). Some clones in this sample may be carry-over from other donors' samples. The CDR3 region has the DNA TGTGCCAGTAGTATAGTCGGGACTTCCTATGGCTACACCTTC. This sequence encodes CASSIVGTSYGYTF.